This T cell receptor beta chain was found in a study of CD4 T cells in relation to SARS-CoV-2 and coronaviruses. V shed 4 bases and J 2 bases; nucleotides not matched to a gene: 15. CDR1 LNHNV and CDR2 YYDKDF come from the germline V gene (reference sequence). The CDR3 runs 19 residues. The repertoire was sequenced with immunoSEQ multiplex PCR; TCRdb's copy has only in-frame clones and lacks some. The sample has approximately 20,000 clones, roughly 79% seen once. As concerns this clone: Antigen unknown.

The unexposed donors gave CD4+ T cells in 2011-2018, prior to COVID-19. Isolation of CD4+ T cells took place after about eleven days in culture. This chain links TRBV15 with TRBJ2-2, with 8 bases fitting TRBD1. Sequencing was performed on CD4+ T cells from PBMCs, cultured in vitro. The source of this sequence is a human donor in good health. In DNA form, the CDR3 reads TGTGCCACCAGCAAGGGGGCAGGGGGCGCTTCGGGAAACACCGGGGAGCTGTTTTTT. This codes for CATSKGAGGASGNTGELFF.